This TCR beta chain is from a study of vaccination and CD4 T cells after COVID-19. The wider study: Sampling after COVID took place at a median of about 91 days (range 35 to 161) following diagnosis. The stimulating agents, overlapping spike peptides, came from SARS-CoV-2, HCoV-NL63, HCoV-OC43 and HCoV-229E.

Trimming stripped 3 bases from V and 0 bases from J, with 9 bases between. Germline V gene sequence: CDR1 MDHEN, CDR2 SYDVKM. The CDR3 length is 15 residues. The Oncomine TCR Beta short-read assay generated sequence data from the DNA of cultured CD4+ T cells. Genomic DNA was isolated from CD4+ T cells that had been cultured. TCRdb fed the PCR reads into MiXCR, producing one record per CDR3 protein. In the table there are some 15,000 distinct CDR3 sequences, around three quarters of which are singletons. Concerning this clonotype: Its antigen is undetermined.

Regarding treatment: approximately nine-day PBMC culture with coronavirus spike peptide pools or control peptides (ViraFEST assay). CD4+ T cells were isolated by negative selection after around nine days of culture. This chain connects TRBV28 to TRBJ1-5, with no clear D. This clonotype originated in a human donor who had recovered from COVID-19. Sequences were obtained from CD4+ T cells from blood, cultured in vitro. The CDR3 DNA reads TGTGCCAGCAGTTTGGCCGGTAATAGCAATCAGCCCCAGCATTTT. Its protein is CASSLAGNSNQPQHF.